These 4 T cell receptor beta chains originate from one sample sequenced in a study of cytomegalovirus exposure and HLA in healthy donors. Sequenced by immunoSEQ multiplex PCR; TCRdb stores in-frame clones only, minus some. The sample lists more than 55,000 clones, 75% to 90% occurring once. The source material was PBMCs. These receptors originate from a woman between 18 and 29 years old in good health and CMV-seronegative.

The chain uses TRBV5-5 and TRBJ2-3, with no clear D. Trimming took 0 bases from V and 2 from J, leaving 4 bases between them. Germline-derived CDR1 and CDR2 are SGHKS and YYEKEE (reference sequence). This CDR3 comprises 13 residues. CDR3 protein: CASSLAVTDTQYF. In nucleotides, the CDR3 is TGTGCCAGCAGCTTGGCGGTCACAGATACGCAGTATTTT.

The chain joins TRBV5-1 to TRBJ1-1, with TRBD1 as a possible D gene (5 bases). Germline CDR1 is SGHRS and CDR2 is YFSETQ. This CDR3 spans 15 amino acids. V was pared by 4 bases and J by 5 bases, with 18 bases between. CDR3 sequence reads: CASSPPGRGRTEAFF. CDR3 in DNA: TGCGCCAGCAGCCCACCGGGGAGGGGTAGAACTGAAGCTTTCTTT.

The V call is TRBV28, the J call TRBJ2-2; 7 nucleotides match TRBD1. The CDR3 loop spans 16 amino acids. Germline V CDR1 and CDR2: MDHEN, SYDVKM. J lost 1 base, V lost 5 bases, and 7 bases had no gene match. CDR3 amino acids: CASSKGGRQNTGELFF. The CDR3 DNA is TGTGCCAGCAGTAAAGGGGGCAGGCAGAACACCGGGGAGCTGTTTTTT.

This clone was seen just once. The rearrangement uses TRBV5-1 and TRBJ1-1; no clear D gene. The ends were cut back, 2 bases at V and 0 bases at J, with 5 bases in the middle. The CDR3 totals 13 residues. Germline CDR1 is SGHRS and CDR2 is YFSETQ. CDR3 loop: CASSFFLNTEAFF. The CDR3 DNA sequence: TGCGCCAGCAGCTTCTTCTTGAACACTGAAGCTTTCTTT.